One sample yielded the 32 T cell receptor beta chains listed below, sequenced in a study of tumor-infiltrating lymphocytes in localized non-small cell lung cancer (dated by TCRdb to the early 2020s). The library was prepared using the immunoSEQ multiplex PCR assay. Entries here come from immuneACCESS through TCRdb and include only in-frame sequences with V and J called. Some clones fail to appear in such tables; in the studies checked, an unresolved V gene covers under half of the shortfall, and the cause of the remainder is unknown. The sample table holds approximately 17,000 clones, of which around 72% were seen once. The ten biggest clones cover 4.9% of the sample. The source material was lung tumor tissue. The receptors were sampled from a human donor with non-small cell lung cancer.

Worth noting for this clone: The same CDR3 is also encoded by other DNA sequences in this sample. The chain joins TRBV7-2 to TRBJ2-6; D remains unclear. The germline V gene encodes CDR1 SGHTA and CDR2 FQGNSA. Trimming cost V 3 bases and J 4 bases, with 4 bases left between them. The CDR3 has 13 residues. The CDR3 DNA follows: TGTGCCAGCAGCTTTTTCGGGGCCAACGTCCTGACTTTC. It yields the protein CASSFFGANVLTF.

This chain connects TRBV6-1 to TRBJ1-5, with a weak D call TRBD1 (6 bases). V was clipped by 5 bases and J by 3 bases, with 14 bases between them. There are 15 residues in the CDR3. Germline CDR1 and CDR2: MNHNS and SASEGT. The CDR3 region has the DNA TGTGCCAGCAGTTCAGGGCAGGGGAACAATCAGCCCCAGCATTTT. This codes for CASSSGQGNNQPQHF.

This rearrangement joins TRBV5-4 to TRBJ2-1, with TRBD2 matching over 7 bases. The ends lost 4 bases at V and 6 bases at J; junction bases unmatched: 7. CDR1 SGHNT and CDR2 YYREEE come from the germline V gene (reference sequence). This CDR3 is 14 amino acids long. As DNA, the CDR3 is TGTGCCAGCAGCATCGGACTAGTGGGCAATGAGCAGTTCTTC. Amino acids: CASSIGLVGNEQFF.

This clone was found once. The rearrangement uses TRBV7-2 and TRBJ2-7; possibly TRBD2 for D (5 bases). Germline assignment: CDR1 SGHTA and CDR2 FQGNSA. V was cut by 8 bases and J by 6 bases, with 23 bases left in between. This CDR3 is 15 amino acids long. CDR3: CASSGREGSESEQYF. DNA for the CDR3: TGTGCCAGCTCGGGTCGAGAGGGAAGTGAGAGCGAGCAGTACTTC.

The gene calls are TRBV4-2 and TRBJ2-7, with TRBD1 matching over 9 bases. Germline trimming cut 8 bases from V and 6 bases from J; bases unmatched to any gene: 11. CDR3 length equals 14 residues. Germline CDR1 reads LGHNA; CDR2 reads YNFKEQ. The CDR3: CASQRDRERGEQYF. The CDR3, as DNA: TGTGCCAGCCAAAGGGACAGGGAGCGGGGCGAGCAGTACTTC.

In its sample, this clone was seen once. In DNA form, the CDR3 reads TGTGCCAGCAGCTTTAAGGGGACAGGGAACACTGAAGCTTTCTTT. Amino acids: CASSFKGTGNTEAFF. V usage is TRBV7-2 and J usage is TRBJ1-1; 8 positions agree with TRBD1. CDR3 length equals 15 residues. The V gene end was trimmed by 3 bases and the J gene end by 1 base; junction bases not matched to a gene: 4. The germline gives CDR1 SGHTA, CDR2 FQGNSA.

This chain connects TRBV2 to TRBJ2-1; D is unclear. The CDR3 sequence is 14 residues long. Germline-derived CDR1 and CDR2 are SNHLY and FYNNEI. Trimming cost V 1 base and J 6 bases, with 10 bases left between them. The CDR3 sequence: CASSEGDVRNEQFF. For the CDR3, the DNA is TGTGCCAGCAGTGAAGGAGACGTCCGCAATGAGCAGTTCTTC. The full variable domain, rest sourced from reference TRBV2 and TRBJ2-1, is EPEVTQTPSHQVTQMGQEVILRCVPISNHLYFYWYRQILGQKVEFLVSFYNNEISEKSEIFDDQFSVERPDGSNFTLKIRSTKLEDSAMYFCASSEGDVRNEQFFGPGTRLTVL.

The genes are TRBV5-1 and TRBJ1-4; TRBD1 is a possible D gene (6 bases). CDR3 length: 15 residues. The germline V gene has CDR1 SGHRS and CDR2 YFSETQ. V lost 2 bases and J 0 bases, leaving 8 bases between the germline ends. The CDR3 region has the DNA TGCGCCAGCAGCTTCCGACAGGCAACTAATGAAAAACTGTTTTTT. This codes for CASSFRQATNEKLFF.

The chain has TRBV11-2 and TRBJ2-7; D gene ambiguous. CDR3 length equals 14 residues. Germline CDR1 and CDR2: SGHAT and FQNNGV. V was clipped by 5 bases and J by 2 bases, with 13 bases between them. The CDR3 spells CASSPRAEPYEQYF. CDR3 bases: TGTGCCAGCAGCCCCCGGGCGGAACCCTACGAGCAGTACTTC. The full variable domain, in which reference TRBV11-2 and TRBJ2-7 provide the parts outside the CDR3, is EAGVAQSPRYKIIEKRQSVAFWCNPISGHATLYWYQQILGQGPKLLIQFQNNGVVDDSQLPKDRFSAERLKGVDSTLKIQPAKLEDSAVYLCASSPRAEPYEQYFGPGTRLTVT.

J is TRBJ2-5 and V is TRBV6-1; D possibly corresponds to TRBD1 (6 bases). Germline loops: CDR1 MNHNS, CDR2 SASEGT. The V end was cut by 6 bases, the J end by 5 bases, with 13 bases between. This CDR3 is built from 13 residues. The CDR3 region is CASRLTGLETQYF. CDR3 bases: TGTGCCAGCAGGTTGACAGGCTTGGAGACCCAGTACTTC.

This clone was seen only once. The rearrangement links TRBV7-9 to TRBJ1-1; tentatively, D is TRBD1 (6 bases). This CDR3 comprises 13 residues. Trimming shortened V by 3 bases and J by 5 bases, and 10 bases separated the two germline ends. Germline V gene sequence: CDR1 SEHNR, CDR2 FQNEAQ (reference sequence). CDR3 amino acids: CASSLEGGTEAFF. In nucleotides, the CDR3 is TGTGCCAGCAGCTTGGAGGGGGGGACTGAAGCTTTCTTT.

As concerns this clone: At one of its ends the junction is not consistent with the germline gene, which may arise from a read error. V usage is TRBV9 and J usage is TRBJ1-4, with 9 bases matching TRBD1. From germline, CDR1 is SGDLS and CDR2 YYNGEE. The CDR3 spans 14 residues. CDR3 residues: CASSVDRGGEKLFF. DNA for the CDR3: TGTGCCAGCAGTGTAGACAGGGGGGGAGAAAAACTGTTTTTT.

The chain couples TRBV18 to TRBJ1-1; no clear D gene. CDR3 length: 12 residues. V dropped 6 bases and J dropped 8 bases, with 13 bases sitting between them. CDR1 and CDR2 from the germline V gene are KGHSH and LQKENI. The DNA of the CDR3 is TGTGCCAGCTCGCCTCGGACGGAAGAAGCTTTCTTT. This translates into CASSPRTEEAFF.

V is TRBV6-5 and J is TRBJ1-6, with no clear D. The V and J ends lost 0 bases and 0 bases respectively, with 6 bases between them. Germline V CDR1 and CDR2: MNHEY, SVGAGI. The length of the CDR3 is 16 residues. The CDR3 loop reads CASSYSPSSYNSPLHF. As DNA, the CDR3 is TGTGCCAGCAGTTACTCACCTAGCTCCTATAATTCACCCCTCCACTTT.

The chain combines TRBV18 with TRBJ1-1, with a tentative D call TRBD1 (5 bases). V lost 4 bases and J lost 4, with 13 bases in between. There are 14 residues in the CDR3. Germline V gives CDR1 KGHSH, CDR2 LQKENI. As DNA, the CDR3 is TGTGCCAGCTCACGCGGGGGGGTAGGCACTGAAGCTTTCTTT. Its translation: CASSRGGVGTEAFF.

The chain carries TRBV4-2 and TRBJ2-1, with 9 positions matching TRBD1. The CDR3 totals 17 residues. In germline, CDR1 is LGHNA, CDR2 YNFKEQ. J lost 8 bases, V lost 0 bases, and 11 bases had no gene match. The CDR3 spells CASSQESGTGNAYEQFF. CDR3 in DNA: TGTGCCAGCAGCCAAGAATCAGGGACAGGGAATGCTTATGAGCAGTTCTTC.

The V call is TRBV19, the J call TRBJ2-2; possibly TRBD2 for D (5 bases). Germline V gives CDR1 LNHDA, CDR2 SQIVND (reference sequence). CDR3 length: 15 residues. V lost 3 bases and J lost 0, with 8 bases in between. CDR3 protein: CASSMDFSNTGELFF. Written as DNA, the CDR3 is TGTGCCAGTAGTATGGACTTTTCGAACACCGGGGAGCTGTTTTTT.

This clone was recorded only once. The CDR3 DNA follows: TGTGCCAGTCAAAGAGGCAGGGGCAAAAACAATGAGCAGTTCTTC. Translating it yields CASQRGRGKNNEQFF. The gene calls are TRBV2 and TRBJ2-1; tentatively, D is TRBD1 (6 bases). The CDR3 extends over 15 amino acids. Trimming shortened V by 9 bases and J by 5 bases, and 20 bases separated the two germline ends. Per germline, CDR1 SNHLY and CDR2 FYNNEI. Complete variable domain (other parts from reference TRBV2 and TRBJ2-1): EPEVTQTPSHQVTQMGQEVILRCVPISNHLYFYWYRQILGQKVEFLVSFYNNEISEKSEIFDDQFSVERPDGSNFTLKIRSTKLEDSAMYFCASQRGRGKNNEQFFGPGTRLTVL.

The chain combines TRBV6-4 with TRBJ2-3; 7 bases are shared with TRBD2. V dropped 2 bases and J dropped 6; count of bases not matched to a gene: 11. CDR1 MRHNA and CDR2 SNTAGT come from the germline V gene. The CDR3 covers 16 residues. CDR3 sequence: CASSDKAGVSEDTQYF. The CDR3 coding sequence is TGTGCCAGCAGTGACAAGGCGGGGGTCTCTGAGGATACGCAGTATTTT.

The chain has TRBV9 and TRBJ2-1; perhaps D is TRBD1 or TRBD2 (5 bases each). This CDR3 comprises 15 residues. Germline V CDR1 and CDR2: SGDLS, YYNGEE. The ends were cut back, 0 bases at V and 0 bases at J, with 7 bases in the middle. CDR3 DNA: TGTGCCAGCAGCGTAGAGGGACGCTCCTACAATGAGCAGTTCTTC. Its translation is CASSVEGRSYNEQFF.

J is TRBJ2-3 and V is TRBV4-1; 13 bases fit TRBD2. V trimming: 8 bases; J trimming: 1 base; junction bases outside the gene matches: 3. Germline loops: CDR1 MGHRA, CDR2 YSYEKL. The CDR3 runs 15 residues. CDR3 sequence: CASGTSGGGTDTQYF. The CDR3 nucleotides are TGCGCCAGCGGAACTAGCGGGGGGGGCACAGATACGCAGTATTTT.

This chain joins TRBV6-5 and TRBJ2-1; D gene ambiguous. The germline V gene has CDR1 MNHEY and CDR2 SVGAGI. Trimming took off 1 base at V and 4 bases at J, with 11 bases between the two ends. This CDR3 spans 15 amino acids. The chain's CDR3 is CASSYFPLGYNEQFF. The CDR3 DNA is TGTGCCAGCAGTTACTTCCCTTTAGGTTACAATGAGCAGTTCTTC.

This clone was counted a single time. The chain has TRBV5-1 and TRBJ1-6; the match to TRBD1 covers 8 bases. The CDR3 is 17 amino acids. V was pared by 4 bases and J by 4 bases, with 10 bases of the junction left unmatched. Germline lookup yields CDR1 SGHRS and CDR2 YFSETQ. CDR3 region: CASSNSDRGGYNSPLHF. The CDR3 coding sequence is TGCGCCAGCAGCAACTCAGACAGGGGCGGGTATAATTCACCCCTCCACTTT.

The chain is built from TRBV19 and TRBJ2-3, with no clear D. Germline V gene data show CDR1 as LNHDA and CDR2 as SQIVND (reference sequence). V was clipped by 8 bases and J by 7 bases, with 25 bases between them. The CDR3 has 16 residues. As DNA, the CDR3 is TGTGCCAGTCGTCCAGAAACAGTCCCCCACCTATATACGCAGTATTTT. As protein: CASRPETVPHLYTQYF. Together with reference TRBV19 and TRBJ2-3, the CDR3 gives the full variable domain: DGGITQSPKYLFRKEGQNVTLSCEQNLNHDAMYWYRQDPGQGLRLIYYSQIVNDFQKGDIAEGYSVSREKKESFPLTVTSAQKNPTAFYLCASRPETVPHLYTQYFGPGTRLTVL.

The chain couples TRBV9 to TRBJ2-2, with 7 nucleotides matching TRBD2. CDR1 and CDR2 (germline): SGDLS, YYNGEE. V was pared by 3 bases and J by 0 bases, with 5 bases of the junction left unmatched. The CDR3 is made up of 16 amino acids. CDR3 protein: CASSALGGANTGELFF. CDR3 nucleotide sequence: TGTGCCAGCAGCGCCCTGGGGGGGGCGAACACCGGGGAGCTGTTTTTT.

The chain joins TRBV10-3 to TRBJ2-7; possibly TRBD1 or TRBD2 for D (5 bases each). Trimming shortened V by 4 bases and J by 2 bases, and 15 bases separated the two germline ends. The CDR3 consists of 15 residues. Germline CDR1 is ENHRY and CDR2 is SYGVKD. CDR3 protein: CAISVGDLATYEQYF. The DNA of the CDR3 is TGTGCCATCAGTGTGGGGGACCTAGCAACCTACGAGCAGTACTTC.

The chain has TRBV7-2 and TRBJ1-2; D perhaps matches TRBD1 (6 bases). From germline, CDR1 is SGHTA and CDR2 FQGNSA. This CDR3 has 14 amino acids. Trimming took off 5 bases at V and 8 bases at J, with 18 bases between the two ends. The CDR3: CASSPTGTNGGYTF. The CDR3 bases are TGTGCCAGCAGCCCCACCGGGACAAACGGCGGCTACACCTTC.

The chain carries TRBV30 and TRBJ1-5; D not resolved. V was trimmed by 3 bases and J by 0 bases, leaving 9 bases between them. Germline V CDR1 and CDR2: GTSNPN, SVGIG (reference sequence). There are 14 residues in the CDR3. CDR3: CAWSPKGSNQPQHF. The CDR3 DNA reads as TGTGCCTGGAGCCCAAAGGGTAGCAATCAGCCCCAGCATTTT. Full variable domain (outside the CDR3, taken from reference TRBV30 and TRBJ1-5): SQTIHQWPATLVQPVGSPLSLECTVEGTSNPNLYWYRQAAGRGLQLLFYSVGIGQISSEVPQNLSASRPQDRQFILSSKKLLLSDSGFYLCAWSPKGSNQPQHFGDGTRLSIL.

This chain uses TRBV29-1 with TRBJ2-1, with D maybe TRBD1 (6 bases). V was trimmed by 4 bases and J by 1 base, leaving 14 bases between them. Germline V CDR1 and CDR2: SQVTM, ANQGSEA. The CDR3 loop spans 15 amino acids. CDR3 in amino acids: CSVGEQGPSYNEQFF. Written as DNA, the CDR3 is TGCAGCGTTGGCGAACAGGGCCCGTCCTACAATGAGCAGTTCTTC.

This chain joins TRBV7-2 and TRBJ2-1, with 8 bases aligning to TRBD2. Germline V lookup: CDR1 SGHTA, CDR2 FQGNSA. V shed 5 bases, J shed 1 base, and the junction held 7 bases outside the gene matches. CDR3 length: 16 residues. The CDR3 reads CASSTSGAGSYNEQFF. The CDR3 region has the DNA TGTGCCAGCAGCACTAGCGGAGCCGGGTCCTACAATGAGCAGTTCTTC.

With regard to this clone: Other DNA sequences in the sample encode the same CDR3. This rearrangement joins TRBV6-1 to TRBJ2-1; no definite D call. The V end was cut by 2 bases, the J end by 0 bases, with 8 bases between. The CDR3 totals 15 residues. The germline CDR1 and CDR2 sequences are MNHNS and SASEGT. As DNA, the CDR3 is TGTGCCAGCAGTGAACCCCGAAGCTCCTACAATGAGCAGTTCTTC. This translates into CASSEPRSSYNEQFF.

This clone has just a few counts. The chain joins TRBV27 to TRBJ1-1, with D unclear. CDR3 length: 14 residues. V was trimmed by 7 bases and J by 0 bases, leaving 12 bases between them. Per germline, CDR1 MNHEY and CDR2 SMNVEV (reference sequence). CDR3: CASKGRGVNTEAFF. CDR3 nucleotide sequence: TGTGCCAGCAAAGGGAGAGGAGTGAACACTGAAGCTTTCTTT.